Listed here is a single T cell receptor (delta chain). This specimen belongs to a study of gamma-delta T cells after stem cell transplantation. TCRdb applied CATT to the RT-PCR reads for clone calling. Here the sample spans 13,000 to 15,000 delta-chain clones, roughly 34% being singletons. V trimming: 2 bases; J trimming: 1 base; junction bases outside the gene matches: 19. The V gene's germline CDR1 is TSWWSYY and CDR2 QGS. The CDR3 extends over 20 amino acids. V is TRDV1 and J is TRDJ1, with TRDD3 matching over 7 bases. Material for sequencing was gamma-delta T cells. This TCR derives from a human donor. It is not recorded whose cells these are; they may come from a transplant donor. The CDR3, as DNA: TGTGCTCTTGGGGAAGACACCGTGGTACGGGGGATCAAGGGCACCGATAAACTCATCTTT. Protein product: CALGEDTVVRGIKGTDKLIF.